This is a list of T cell receptor beta chains from one sample in a study of T cell changes during pregnancy in multiple sclerosis. Sequencing was performed with immunoSEQ multiplex PCR; in TCRdb, only in-frame clones are kept and a portion is missing. Of approximately 40,000 clones in the sample, 93% were seen once. Sequencing was performed on CD8+ T cells from peripheral blood mononuclear cells, taken in the third trimester of pregnancy. These receptors came from a female donor with multiple sclerosis, enrolled in a pregnancy study. CDR3s include the opening cysteine and the closing phenylalanine or tryptophan. The order of the fields is D gene, V gene, J gene, clone size, CDR3 DNA, CDR3 protein. The D gene is left open where the match is weak. Clone size, where shown, is once, few, many, or a class for clones that have expanded.

.,TRBV13,TRBJ1-1,.,TGTGCCAGCAGCTTAGTTTCGGGTACTGAAGCTTTCTTT,CASSLVSGTEAFF
TRBD1,TRBV5-1,TRBJ1-3,.,TGCGCCAGCAGCTCGGACAGGGTGAGTCTTGGAAACACCATATATTTT,CASSSDRVSLGNTIYF
TRBD2,TRBV7-8,TRBJ2-3,.,TGTGCCAGCAGCCGTAGCGGGGGGACAGATACGCAGTATTTT,CASSRSGGTDTQYF
.,TRBV12-5,TRBJ1-2,.,TGTGCTAGTGGTATAGGACCGGGGGATGTATTCGGCTACACCTTC,CASGIGPGDVFGYTF
TRBD1,TRBV7-9,TRBJ2-5,.,TGTGCCAGCAGCTTAGTAACCCTGACAGGGGGCGCGGAGACCCAGTACTTC,CASSLVTLTGGAETQYF
.,TRBV4-1,TRBJ2-3,.,TGCGCCAGCAGGTCGGTGGACACCCTAGCAGATACGCAGTATTTT,CASRSVDTLADTQYF
.,TRBV2,TRBJ2-2,.,TGTGCCAGCCGACGGGGGACGGATAACACCGGGGAGCTGTTTTTT,CASRRGTDNTGELFF
TRBD1,TRBV13,TRBJ2-5,.,TGTGCCAGCAGCTTAGTAGGCGACAGGGGAAGGTACCAAGAGACCCAGTACTTC,CASSLVGDRGRYQETQYF
.,TRBV9,TRBJ2-5,.,TGTGCCAGCACTATCGGAGGAGGGCCCGGGGAGACCCAGTACTTC,CASTIGGGPGETQYF
.,TRBV7-9,TRBJ2-3,.,TGTGCCAGCAGCGGCGACGGGGTAGCGCTTAGCACAGATACGCAGTATTTT,CASSGDGVALSTDTQYF
.,TRBV6-1,TRBJ1-2,.,TGTGCCAGCAGTGACAGGCGAGACTACACCTTC,CASSDRRDYTF
TRBD2,TRBV27,TRBJ2-1,.,TGTGCCAGCAGTTTAACGGGCCTAGCGGAATCGCAGTTCTTC,CASSLTGLAESQFF
TRBD1,TRBV9,TRBJ1-1,.,TGTGCCAGCAGCGCAGGCCAGGGGGGAGCTTTCTTT,CASSAGQGGAFF
TRBD1,TRBV6-5,TRBJ1-2,.,TGTGCCAGCAGTTCCCGGACAGGGGACTATGGCTACACCTTC,CASSSRTGDYGYTF
TRBD2,TRBV7-9,TRBJ2-7,.,TGTGCCAGCAGCTTTAGCGGGGAGGGGTACGAGCAGTACTTC,CASSFSGEGYEQYF
TRBD2,TRBV19,TRBJ2-1,.,TGTGCCAGTAGTATCTGGGGGATGGAGCGGGGGGACAATGAGCAGTTCTTC,CASSIWGMERGDNEQFF
TRBD1,TRBV12-5,TRBJ2-7,.,TGTGCTAGTGCCAACAGCCGGGACAGATACTACGAGCAGTACTTC,CASANSRDRYYEQYF
.,TRBV5-1,TRBJ2-4,.,TGCGCCAGCAGCTTGGACCGAGACAAAAACATTCAGTACTTC,CASSLDRDKNIQYF
TRBD1,TRBV13,TRBJ1-2,.,TGTGCCAGCAGCAACGGACAGGGGGGTGACTATGGCTACACCTTC,CASSNGQGGDYGYTF
TRBD1,TRBV4-1,TRBJ2-1,.,TGCGCCAGCAGCCAAGAGGAGGTTGGGGACAGGGGGTACAATGAGCAGTTCTTC,CASSQEEVGDRGYNEQFF
.,TRBV2,TRBJ1-2,.,TGTGCCAGCAGTGAAGCGCTGTGGGGTGGAGGCGGCTACACCTTC,CASSEALWGGGGYTF
.,TRBV28,TRBJ2-1,.,TGTGCCAGCAGTTTGGTAGGAGACAATGAGCAGTTCTTC,CASSLVGDNEQFF
.,TRBV28,TRBJ1-4,once,TGTGCCAGCACCTTTGGCGAAAAACTGTTTTTT,CASTFGEKLFF
TRBD1,TRBV5-6,TRBJ1-1,once,TGTGCCAGCACTCTCGAACAGGGGCCAGACACTGAAGCTTTCTTT,CASTLEQGPDTEAFF
TRBD2,TRBV7-2,TRBJ2-7,.,TGTGCCAGCAGCTTAGTTGGACTAGCGGGGGCCTACGAGCAGTACTTC,CASSLVGLAGAYEQYF
TRBD2,TRBV5-1,TRBJ2-7,once,TGCGCCAGCAGCCCGCGGGGGGGCGCTTACGAGCAGTACTTC,CASSPRGGAYEQYF
TRBD1,TRBV5-8,TRBJ1-2,.,TGTGCCAGCAGCCTCTGGGACAGCTCTTACGGCTACACCTTC,CASSLWDSSYGYTF
TRBD2,TRBV30,TRBJ2-7,.,TGTGCCTGGAGTGGTCTAGCGGGGGGCCGGTCCTACGAGCAGTACTTC,CAWSGLAGGRSYEQYF
.,TRBV30,TRBJ2-3,.,TGTGCCTGGGGTAATACAGAAACCCGATTAACAGATACGCAGTATTTT,CAWGNTETRLTDTQYF
TRBD2,TRBV2,TRBJ2-1,.,TGTGCCAGCTCACTAGCGGGGGATGAGCAGTTCTTC,CASSLAGDEQFF
.,TRBV13,TRBJ2-3,.,TGTGCCAGCAGCTTCTCGACAGGTAGCACAGATACGCAGTATTTT,CASSFSTGSTDTQYF
.,TRBV6-5,TRBJ2-5,.,TGTGCCAGCATCCGCGGGGAGACCCAGTACTTC,CASIRGETQYF
TRBD2,TRBV7-2,TRBJ2-1,once,TGTGCCAGCAGCTTAGGGGGTAGCGGGGACCCCTACAATGAGCAGTTCTTC,CASSLGGSGDPYNEQFF
.,TRBV27,TRBJ2-7,.,TGTGCCAGCAGTAGTAGCGACCTAAGCTCCTACGAGCAGTACTTC,CASSSSDLSSYEQYF
.,TRBV19,TRBJ2-7,.,TGTGCCAGTAGTGCGGGCCCTCCCGGCTCCTACGAGCAGTACTTC,CASSAGPPGSYEQYF
.,TRBV16,TRBJ1-5,.,TGTGCCAGCAGCCAAACCCTCGACAGCCGGTCTCAGCCCCAGCATTTT,CASSQTLDSRSQPQHF
.,TRBV11-1,TRBJ2-1,.,TGTGCCAGCTACCCCGCGGGGCCATCCCCCTACAATGAGCAGTTCTTC,CASYPAGPSPYNEQFF
TRBD1,TRBV5-1,TRBJ1-1,.,TGCGCCAGCAGCCTCCGGGACAGTAACACTGAAGCTTTCTTT,CASSLRDSNTEAFF
.,TRBV27,TRBJ2-7,.,TGTGCCAGCAGTTTTTCCCCTCTCGACGAGCAGTACTTC,CASSFSPLDEQYF
TRBD1,TRBV28,TRBJ2-7,.,TGTGCCAGCAGTTTGGGACAGCACTACGAGCAGTACTTC,CASSLGQHYEQYF
TRBD2,TRBV5-6,TRBJ2-3,.,TGTGCCAGCAGCCTGGGTGCGGGGGGCTGGGGCACAGATACGCAGTATTTT,CASSLGAGGWGTDTQYF
.,TRBV10-3,TRBJ2-7,.,TGTGCCATCAGTGAGGGACAGTTATTGGAGGAGCAGTACTTC,CAISEGQLLEEQYF
.,TRBV5-6,TRBJ1-1,.,TGTGCCAGCAGCTTGGACGGGAAGAACACTGAAGCTTTCTTT,CASSLDGKNTEAFF
.,TRBV7-8,TRBJ2-7,.,TGTGCCAGCAGCTTAGGACAAGACTTAGACAGCCGGTGGGGCTACGAGCAGTACTTC,CASSLGQDLDSRWGYEQYF
.,TRBV4-2,TRBJ1-1,.,TGTGCCAGCAGCCAAGGGTCAGGGACTGAAGCTTTCTTT,CASSQGSGTEAFF
.,TRBV7-6,TRBJ2-2,.,TGTGCCAGCAGCCGCACGGGAAACACCGGGGAGCTGTTTTTT,CASSRTGNTGELFF
.,TRBV6-6,TRBJ1-1,once,TGTGCCAGCAGTAGAGTGGCGGACACTGAAGCTTTCTTT,CASSRVADTEAFF
.,TRBV5-6,TRBJ1-1,.,TGTGCCAGCAGCTTGGTGGCAGGGGCTATAGCTGAAGCTTTCTTT,CASSLVAGAIAEAFF
.,TRBV30,TRBJ2-3,.,TGTGCCTCACTAAATACAGATACGCAGTATTTT,CASLNTDTQYF